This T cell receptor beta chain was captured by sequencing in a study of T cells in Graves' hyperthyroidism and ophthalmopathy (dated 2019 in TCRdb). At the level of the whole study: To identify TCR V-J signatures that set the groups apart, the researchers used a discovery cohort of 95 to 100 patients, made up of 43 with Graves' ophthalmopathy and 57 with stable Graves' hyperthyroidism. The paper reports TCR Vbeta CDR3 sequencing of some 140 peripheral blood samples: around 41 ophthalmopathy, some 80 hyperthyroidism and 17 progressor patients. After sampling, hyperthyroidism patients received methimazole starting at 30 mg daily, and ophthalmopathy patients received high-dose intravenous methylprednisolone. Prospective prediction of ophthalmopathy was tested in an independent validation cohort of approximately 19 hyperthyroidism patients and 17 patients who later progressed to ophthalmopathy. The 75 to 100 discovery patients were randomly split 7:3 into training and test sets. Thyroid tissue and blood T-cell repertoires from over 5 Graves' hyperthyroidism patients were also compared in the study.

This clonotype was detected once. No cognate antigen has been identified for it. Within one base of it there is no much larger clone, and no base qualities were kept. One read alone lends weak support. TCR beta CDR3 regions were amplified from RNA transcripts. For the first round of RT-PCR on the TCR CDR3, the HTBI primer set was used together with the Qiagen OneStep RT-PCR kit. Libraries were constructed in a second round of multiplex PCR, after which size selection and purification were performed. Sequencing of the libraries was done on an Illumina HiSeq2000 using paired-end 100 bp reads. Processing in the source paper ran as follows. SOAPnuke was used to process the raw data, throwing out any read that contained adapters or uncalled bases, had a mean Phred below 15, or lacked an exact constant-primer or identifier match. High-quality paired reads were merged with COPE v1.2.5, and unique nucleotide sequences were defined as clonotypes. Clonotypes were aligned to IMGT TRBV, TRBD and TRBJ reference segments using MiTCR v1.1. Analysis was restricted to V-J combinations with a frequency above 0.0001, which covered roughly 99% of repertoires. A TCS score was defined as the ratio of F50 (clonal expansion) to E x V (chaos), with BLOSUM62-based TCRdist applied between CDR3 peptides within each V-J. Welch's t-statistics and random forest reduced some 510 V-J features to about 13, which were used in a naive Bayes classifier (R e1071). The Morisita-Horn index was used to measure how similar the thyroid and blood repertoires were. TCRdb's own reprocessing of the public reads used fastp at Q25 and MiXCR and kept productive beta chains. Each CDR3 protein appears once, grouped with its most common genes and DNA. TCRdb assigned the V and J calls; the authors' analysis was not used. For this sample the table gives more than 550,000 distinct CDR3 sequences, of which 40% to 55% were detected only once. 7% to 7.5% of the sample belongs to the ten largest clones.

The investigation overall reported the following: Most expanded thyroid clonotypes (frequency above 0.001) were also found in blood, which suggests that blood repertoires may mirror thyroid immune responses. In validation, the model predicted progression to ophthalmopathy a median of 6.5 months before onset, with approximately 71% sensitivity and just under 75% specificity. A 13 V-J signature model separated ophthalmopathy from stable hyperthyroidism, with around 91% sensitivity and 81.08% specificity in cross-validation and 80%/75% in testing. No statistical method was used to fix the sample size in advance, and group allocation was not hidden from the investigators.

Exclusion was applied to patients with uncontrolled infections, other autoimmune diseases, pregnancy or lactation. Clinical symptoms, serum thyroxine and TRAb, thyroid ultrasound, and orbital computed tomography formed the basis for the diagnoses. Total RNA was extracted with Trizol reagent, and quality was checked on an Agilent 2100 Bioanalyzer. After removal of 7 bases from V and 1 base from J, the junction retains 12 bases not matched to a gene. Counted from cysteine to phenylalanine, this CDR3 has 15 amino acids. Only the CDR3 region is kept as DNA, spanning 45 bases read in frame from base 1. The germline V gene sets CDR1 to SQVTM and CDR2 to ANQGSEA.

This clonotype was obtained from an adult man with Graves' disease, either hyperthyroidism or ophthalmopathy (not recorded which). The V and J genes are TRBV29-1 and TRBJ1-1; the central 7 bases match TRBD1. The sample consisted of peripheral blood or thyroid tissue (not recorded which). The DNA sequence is TGCAGCGCCAGCAGGGGACAGCTTGCGAACACTGAAGCTTTCTTT. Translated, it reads CSASRGQLANTEAFF.